The 32 T cell receptor beta chains given below trace back to one sample, sequenced in a study of response to subunit inactivated influenza vaccine. TCRdb used MiXCR to reprocess the RT-PCR reads, holding one entry per CDR3 protein. The sample has around 530,000 distinct CDR3 sequences, more than 15% seen once. The starting material was CD4+ T cells sorted from PBMCs, obtained roughly 24 months after vaccination. Receptor source: a man in his fifties or sixties who received an inactivated influenza vaccine.

The chain's CDR3 is CASSYSGTSNQPQHF. DNA for the CDR3: TGTGCCAGCAGTTACTCCGGGACTAGCAATCAGCCCCAGCATTTT. The chain recombines TRBV6-5 with TRBJ1-5; D possibly corresponds to TRBD1 (5 bases). Germline V gene lookup returns CDR1 MNHEY and CDR2 SVGAGI. CDR3 length equals 15 residues. The ends were cut back, 0 bases at V and 0 bases at J, with 6 bases in the middle.

V usage is TRBV7-2 and J usage is TRBJ2-2, with TRBD1 matching 8 bases. J lost 7 bases, V lost 5 bases, and 9 bases had no gene match. Germline V lookup: CDR1 SGHTA, CDR2 FQGNSA. This CDR3 region has 15 residues. CDR3 in amino acids: CASSVDRGRIGELFF. For the CDR3, the DNA is TGTGCCAGCAGCGTCGACAGGGGTAGGATCGGGGAGCTGTTTTTT. Drawing the rest from reference TRBV7-2 and TRBJ2-2, the complete variable domain is GAGVSQSPSNKVTEKGKDVELRCDPISGHTALYWYRQSLGQGLEFLIYFQGNSAPDKSGLPSDRFSAERTGGSVSTLTIQRTQQEDSAVYLCASSVDRGRIGELFFGEGSRLTVL.

The chain is built from TRBV6-5 and TRBJ2-1; D might be TRBD2 (5 bases). Per germline, CDR1 MNHEY and CDR2 SVGAGI. There are 14 residues in the CDR3. Trimming stripped 4 bases from V and 9 bases from J, with 16 bases between. The CDR3 region is CASSSGLQVGEQFF. The CDR3 bases are TGTGCCAGCAGTTCCGGACTGCAAGTGGGTGAGCAGTTCTTC.

This clonotype was counted only a few times. V and J are TRBV10-1 and TRBJ2-2, with D unresolved. Germline assignment: CDR1 WNHNN and CDR2 SYGVQD (reference sequence). V was trimmed by 6 bases and J by 7 bases, leaving 15 bases between them. The CDR3 length is 14 residues. CDR3 DNA sequence: TGCGCCAGCAGCCCTTACTATTTGGGCGGGGAGCTGTTTTTT. This gives the protein CASSPYYLGGELFF.

The genes are TRBV2 and TRBJ1-5, with 7 positions matching TRBD1. The CDR3 totals 14 residues. Germline CDR1 and CDR2: SNHLY and FYNNEI. With V trimmed by 7 bases and J by 2 bases, 5 bases remained unmatched. The CDR3 nucleotides are TGTGCCAGCATCCTAGACAGGGGCAATCAGCCCCAGCATTTT. Translating it yields CASILDRGNQPQHF.

V gene TRBV6-1 combines with J gene TRBJ2-2, with 7 positions matching TRBD1. Germline CDR1 reads MNHNS; CDR2 reads SASEGT. V gave up 6 bases and J gave up 4 bases; unmatched junction bases: 5. The CDR3 totals 14 residues. The CDR3 here is CASRPGTATGELFF. DNA for the CDR3: TGTGCCAGCAGACCAGGGACAGCCACCGGGGAGCTGTTTTTT.

This clonotype was picked up many times. This sequence joins TRBV7-6 and TRBJ2-3, with 9 positions matching TRBD2. CDR3 length: 19 amino acids. Per germline, CDR1 SGHVS and CDR2 FNYEAQ. V lost 2 bases to trimming and J lost 2 bases; unmatched junction nucleotides: 14. CDR3 nucleotide sequence: TGTGCCAGCAGCTTAAATAGCGGGAGCTTCCCCCACTTCACAGATACGCAGTATTTT. It codes for CASSLNSGSFPHFTDTQYF.

This clonotype has ten or more counts. In DNA form, the CDR3 reads TGTGCCACCAGTGATTCGGGATTTAGCACAGATACGCAGTATTTT. Its protein product is CATSDSGFSTDTQYF. The chain links TRBV24-1 to TRBJ2-3; D may be TRBD2 (5 bases). V was shortened by 2 bases and J by 0 bases, with 8 bases between the two germline ends. In germline, CDR1 is KGHDR, CDR2 SFDVKD. This CDR3 comprises 15 residues.

The V call is TRBV12-3 or TRBV12-4, the J call TRBJ2-1; TRBD2 is a possible D gene (5 bases). The CDR3 consists of 15 residues. V was clipped by 3 bases and J by 6 bases, with 15 bases between them. CDR3 loop: CASSFPAESFNEQFF. CDR3 bases: TGTGCCAGCAGTTTTCCAGCGGAGTCTTTCAATGAGCAGTTCTTC.

CDR3 DNA sequence: TGTGCCACCAGCACCAGGGCGCAAGAGACCCAGTACTTC. Its translation: CATSTRAQETQYF. The V call is TRBV15, the J call TRBJ2-5, with a tentative D call TRBD1 (5 bases). Germline-derived CDR1 and CDR2 are LNHNV and YYDKDF (reference sequence). The CDR3 length is 13 residues. V lost 4 bases and J 2 bases, leaving 8 bases between the germline ends.

This clonotype was seen only a few times. V usage is TRBV12-3 or TRBV12-4 and J usage is TRBJ2-1, with TRBD2 identical over 13 bases. CDR3 size: 17 residues. Trimming at V came to 6 bases and at J to 7 bases, leaving 12 bases not matched to a gene. The CDR3 DNA reads as TGTGCCAGCAGAGGAAGAACTAGCGGGGGGGCGGGGAATGAGCAGTTCTTC. Amino acids: CASRGRTSGGAGNEQFF.

This clonotype turned up a few times. The rearrangement joins TRBV20-1 to TRBJ2-2, with 8 positions matching TRBD2. The V gene end was trimmed by 6 bases and the J gene end by 5 bases; junction bases not matched to a gene: 8. Germline V gives CDR1 DFQATT, CDR2 SNEGSKA (reference sequence). CDR3 length: 14 residues. The CDR3 coding sequence is TGCAGTGCCAGGACTAGCTGGGGTACCGGGGAGCTGTTTTTT. It yields the protein CSARTSWGTGELFF.

This clonotype has just a few counts. This sequence joins TRBV2 and TRBJ2-2; TRBD2 is a possible D gene (6 bases). This CDR3 is 16 amino acids long. From germline, CDR1 is SNHLY and CDR2 FYNNEI. The germline V and J ends were trimmed by 2 bases and 5 bases, with 15 bases remaining between them. The DNA of the CDR3 is TGTGCCAGCAGTGAATTCGCGGGATTCAGAACCGGGGAGCTGTTTTTT. Translated: CASSEFAGFRTGELFF.

This clonotype was seen once. This chain links TRBV23-1 with TRBJ2-5; 13 bases align to TRBD2. TRBV23-1 belongs to the ORF category, with a function that is uncertain. Germline trimming cut 7 bases from V and 10 bases from J; bases unmatched to any gene: 12. This CDR3 contains 15 residues. CDR3 nucleotides: TGCGCCAGCAATCCACTAGCGGGAGGGCCCGAGGTCCAGTACTTC. It yields the protein CASNPLAGGPEVQYF.

This clonotype has a count of ten or more. The chain employs TRBV7-8 and TRBJ2-2, with D unclear. Germline V CDR1 and CDR2: SGHVS, FQNEAQ. Deletions cut 5 bases from V and 1 base from J, with 14 bases between. The CDR3 sequence is 16 residues long. The CDR3 reads CASSPQSAGNTGELFF. Written as DNA, the CDR3 is TGTGCCAGCAGCCCCCAGTCCGCAGGGAACACCGGGGAGCTGTTTTTT.

This clonotype has just a few counts. The chain recombines TRBV27 with TRBJ2-7, with 7 bases matching TRBD1. The V gene end was trimmed by 5 bases and the J gene end by 4 bases; junction bases not matched to a gene: 11. The germline CDR1 and CDR2 sequences are MNHEY and SMNVEV (reference sequence). The length of the CDR3 is 15 residues. The CDR3 protein is CASSPGTVLVYEQYF. The CDR3 bases are TGTGCCAGCAGTCCCGGGACAGTTCTTGTTTACGAGCAGTACTTC.

The chain has TRBV11-2 and TRBJ2-7; TRBD2 matches at 7 bases. The V gene end was trimmed by 5 bases and the J gene end by 4 bases; junction bases not matched to a gene: 11. CDR1 is SGHAT, CDR2 FQNNGV, per germline. The CDR3 loop spans 15 amino acids. The CDR3 DNA follows: TGTGCCAGCAGCCGTCGGGGCGGGGAGGGTTACGAGCAGTACTTC. It yields the protein CASSRRGGEGYEQYF.

This CDR3 is CASRQNGGNTGELFF. CDR3 coding DNA: TGCGCCAGCAGGCAAAATGGGGGGAACACCGGGGAGCTGTTTTTT. This sequence joins TRBV5-1 and TRBJ2-2; D might be TRBD1 or TRBD2, each matching 5 bases. CDR1 and CDR2 (germline): SGHRS, YFSETQ. The CDR3 loop spans 15 amino acids. The V end was cut by 5 bases, the J end by 1 base, with 12 bases between.

The chain uses TRBV12-3 or TRBV12-4 and TRBJ1-2; D is ambiguous. The CDR3 is 14 residues long. The V end lost 1 base, the J end lost 2 bases, and 8 bases lay between the germline ends. The DNA for the CDR3 is TGTGCCAGCAGTTTAGTGCAGGAGAACTATGGCTACACCTTC. Amino acid sequence: CASSLVQENYGYTF.

This chain joins TRBV6-2 or TRBV6-3 and TRBJ1-2; D perhaps matches TRBD1 (6 bases). CDR1 and CDR2 from the germline V gene are MNHEY and SVGEGT. V was shortened by 6 bases and J by 6 bases, with 11 bases between the two germline ends. This CDR3 has 12 amino acids. The CDR3 loop is CASSLQGNGYTF. The CDR3 nucleotides read TGTGCCAGCAGCCTACAGGGAAATGGCTACACCTTC.

The chain recombines TRBV5-1 with TRBJ2-5; D might be TRBD2 (5 bases). The CDR3 covers 15 residues. The V end was cut by 6 bases, the J end by 3 bases, with 18 bases between. Germline V CDR1 and CDR2: SGHRS, YFSETQ. The CDR3 region is CASNARGGQEETQYF. CDR3 sequence (DNA): TGCGCCAGCAACGCCAGAGGCGGGCAAGAAGAGACCCAGTACTTC.

This clonotype was counted between two and nine times. The CDR3, as DNA: TGCAGTGCTAGACGCGGACCTGGCACAGATACGCAGTATTTT. It yields the protein CSARRGPGTDTQYF. The genes are TRBV20-1 and TRBJ2-3, with D unresolved. V dropped 2 bases and J dropped 1 base, with 10 bases sitting between them. Germline CDR1 DFQATT, CDR2 SNEGSKA (reference sequence). The CDR3 is 14 amino acids.

This clonotype was observed a handful of times. The V gene is TRBV27, the J gene TRBJ2-1, with TRBD2 identical over 10 bases. Germline V gene sequence: CDR1 MNHEY, CDR2 SMNVEV (reference sequence). The CDR3 is made up of 17 amino acids. The ends lost 5 bases at V and 2 bases at J; junction bases unmatched: 9. CDR3 residues: CASSTLATSGTYNEQFF. The CDR3 nucleotides read TGTGCCAGCAGTACGTTAGCCACTAGCGGGACCTACAATGAGCAGTTCTTC.

This clonotype showed up just a few times. The chain combines TRBV20-1 with TRBJ2-7, with 11 bases matching TRBD1. Trimming took 0 bases from V and 7 from J; bases not matched to a gene: 8. CDR1 DFQATT and CDR2 SNEGSKA come from the germline V gene (reference sequence). The CDR3 extends over 15 amino acids. The CDR3 DNA sequence: TGCAGTGCTAGAGATGGGGACAGGGGGTTAGAAGAGCAGTACTTC. This gives the protein CSARDGDRGLEEQYF.

The chain uses TRBV2 and TRBJ1-5, with a possible D match to TRBD1 (5 bases). This CDR3 has 14 amino acids. Germline assignment: CDR1 SNHLY and CDR2 FYNNEI. The V end was cut by 9 bases, the J end by 3 bases, with 15 bases between. The CDR3 reads CASTPGLLNQPQHF. The CDR3 region has the DNA TGTGCCAGTACCCCGGGACTGCTCAATCAGCCCCAGCATTTT.

The V gene is TRBV6-1, the J gene TRBJ1-6; TRBD1 aligns across 9 bases. The V and J ends lost 6 bases and 12 bases, in that order; junction bases with no gene match: 9. Germline assignment: CDR1 MNHNS and CDR2 SASEGT. The CDR3 extends over 14 amino acids. Here the CDR3 DNA reads TGTGCCAGCAGCCAAGGACAGGGGTATGGACCCCTCCACTTT. This encodes CASSQGQGYGPLHF.

The CDR3 loop is CSASGASGRDTQYF. CDR3 DNA sequence: TGCAGTGCTAGCGGGGCTAGCGGGCGGGATACGCAGTATTTT. The chain recombines TRBV20-1 with TRBJ2-3, with 8 bases lining up with TRBD2. V lost 3 bases to trimming and J lost 6 bases; unmatched junction nucleotides: 8. The CDR3 totals 14 residues. CDR1 and CDR2 from the germline V gene are DFQATT and SNEGSKA (reference sequence).

The V call is TRBV27, the J call TRBJ2-7; 10 nucleotides align to TRBD2. The CDR3 loop spans 15 amino acids. Germline V gene data show CDR1 as MNHEY and CDR2 as SMNVEV (reference sequence). The V and J ends lost 4 bases and 9 bases, in that order; junction bases with no gene match: 12. CDR3 region: CASSSKRGGLVVQYF. The CDR3, as DNA: TGTGCCAGCAGTTCGAAGCGGGGGGGATTGGTAGTGCAGTACTTC.

The chain carries TRBV9 and TRBJ1-6; possible D gene TRBD1, 5 bases. The CDR3 has 14 amino acids. Germline V gene sequence: CDR1 SGDLS, CDR2 YYNGEE. V lost 3 bases and J 7 bases, leaving 11 bases between the germline ends. CDR3 coding DNA: TGTGCCAGCAGCGCCCCAGGGATGAATTCACCCCTCCACTTT. Translation: CASSAPGMNSPLHF.

CDR3 DNA sequence: TGTGCCTGGCTCGGTCCAACCGGGGAGCTGTTTTTT. Its translation is CAWLGPTGELFF. The chain recombines TRBV30 with TRBJ2-2, with D unresolved. Germline CDR1 and CDR2: GTSNPN and SVGIG (reference sequence). This CDR3 has 12 residues. V lost 5 bases and J lost 5, with 9 bases in between.

This chain uses TRBV3-1 with TRBJ1-2; no definite D call. CDR3 length equals 13 residues. Germline V gives CDR1 LGHDT, CDR2 YNNKEL (reference sequence). Trimming took off 0 bases at V and 4 bases at J, with 6 bases between the two ends. The chain's CDR3 is CASSQEFSYGYTF. Written as DNA, the CDR3 is TGTGCCAGCAGCCAAGAATTTAGCTATGGCTACACCTTC. The full variable domain, its missing parts supplied by reference TRBV3-1 and TRBJ1-2, is DTAVSQTPKYLVTQMGNDKSIKCEQNLGHDTMYWYKQDSKKFLKIMFSYNNKELIINETVPNRFSPKSPDKAHLNLHINSLELGDSAVYFCASSQEFSYGYTFGSGTRLTVV.

In this sample, this clonotype turned up a few times. The genes are TRBV4-1 and TRBJ2-1; the match to TRBD2 covers 15 bases. The V gene's germline CDR1 is MGHRA and CDR2 YSYEKL. This CDR3 comprises 17 residues. V lost 4 bases, J lost 2 bases, and 3 bases stayed unmatched. The DNA of the CDR3 is TGCGCCAGCAGCCGGGGACTAGCGGGAGGAGCCTACAATGAGCAGTTCTTC. It translates to CASSRGLAGGAYNEQFF.